Listed here is a single T cell receptor (beta chain). This CDR3 is 17 amino acids long. The ends lost 4 bases at V and 0 bases at J; junction bases unmatched: 10. Looked up from germline, CDR1 is SGHNT and CDR2 is YYREEE (reference sequence). Here immunoSEQ multiplex PCR was the method, and the copy in TCRdb shows in-frame clones only, minus some. The sample lists roughly 120,000 clones, around four fifths occurring once. This record belongs to a study of blood T cell repertoires in COVID-19. Study in general: PBMCs, B-cell-depleted T cells, or T cells provided the cDNA or gDNA that made up the material.

Sequencing input: peripheral blood. The receptor was isolated from a man between 65 and 85 years old with active or convalescent COVID-19. The chain is built from TRBV5-4 and TRBJ1-1; 9 nucleotides line up with TRBD1. The DNA for the CDR3 is TGTGCCAGCAGCCCGGGACAGGGTCCGGGGGTGAACACTGAAGCTTTCTTT. It translates to CASSPGQGPGVNTEAFF. Using reference TRBV5-4 and TRBJ1-1 for the parts outside the CDR3, the full variable domain is ETGVTQSPTHLIKTRGQQVTLRCSSQSGHNTVSWYQQALGQGPQFIFQYYREEENGRGNFPPRFSGLQFPNYSSELNVNALELDDSALYLCASSPGQGPGVNTEAFFGQGTRLTVV.